These 31 T cell receptor beta chains were sequenced from one sample in a study of technical replicates of blood from several donors. Profiled with immunoSEQ multiplex PCR; TCRdb holds only in-frame clones, not every one. The table shows some 15,000 clones, with about 89% occurring only once. Input material: PBMCs. These receptors originate from a human donor in good health.

This clone was seen a handful of times. The gene calls are TRBV6-1 and TRBJ1-4, with 7 bases lining up with TRBD1. The germline gives CDR1 MNHNS, CDR2 SASEGT. The CDR3 has 15 residues. V was pared by 2 bases and J by 5 bases, with 5 bases of the junction left unmatched. CDR3 sequence reads: CASSEWGTVNEKLFF. The CDR3, as DNA: TGTGCCAGCAGTGAATGGGGGACAGTCAATGAAAAACTGTTTTTT.

V and J are TRBV25-1 and TRBJ2-7; 7 nucleotides align to TRBD1. The CDR3 contains 17 residues. Germline V gives CDR1 MGHDK, CDR2 SYGVNS. J gave up 3 bases and V 2 bases, and 13 bases lay outside the gene matches. CDR3 nucleotides: TGTGCCAGCAGTGAAGACCTATACAGGGGTGGCCGCTACGAGCAGTACTTC. Encoded protein: CASSEDLYRGGRYEQYF.

J is TRBJ2-1 and V is TRBV9; D gene unclear. The germline CDR1 and CDR2 sequences are SGDLS and YYNGEE. The CDR3 totals 13 residues. The V and J ends lost 4 bases and 10 bases respectively, with 15 bases between them. The CDR3 DNA reads TGTGCCAGCAGCCATCCTATGGGCCAGGAGCAGTTCTTC. The encoded protein is CASSHPMGQEQFF.

The rearrangement links TRBV19 to TRBJ2-3, with D hard to call. Germline V gene data show CDR1 as LNHDA and CDR2 as SQIVND (reference sequence). Between the trimmed V and J ends, which lost 11 bases and 1 base, there was a span of 13 bases. This CDR3 region has 13 residues. The CDR3 spells CAGSEEGTDTQYF. The CDR3 nucleotides are TGTGCCGGGTCGGAAGAGGGCACAGATACGCAGTATTTT.

The genes are TRBV4-2 and TRBJ2-2, with 7 bases lining up with TRBD2. Germline CDR1 LGHNA, CDR2 YNFKEQ. V gave up 0 bases and J gave up 4 bases; unmatched junction bases: 8. This CDR3 spans 17 amino acids. The CDR3 protein is CASSQEGPAGTTGELFF. Written as DNA, the CDR3 is TGTGCCAGCAGCCAAGAAGGGCCAGCGGGGACCACCGGGGAGCTGTTTTTT.

This chain uses TRBV11-2 with TRBJ2-1; 8 bases are shared with TRBD1. The J segment lost 3 bases and the V segment lost 5 bases, leaving 6 bases of the junction unmatched. Germline CDR1 is SGHAT and CDR2 is FQNNGV. CDR3 length: 15 amino acids. The CDR3 DNA reads TGTGCCAGCAGCAGAACAGGGGGAAACTACAATGAGCAGTTCTTC. Translating it yields CASSRTGGNYNEQFF.

The rearrangement links TRBV11-2 to TRBJ2-4; a possible D gene is TRBD1 (6 bases). The ends were cut back, 5 bases at V and 5 bases at J, with 16 bases in the middle. From germline, CDR1 is SGHAT and CDR2 FQNNGV. This CDR3 comprises 15 residues. The CDR3 DNA reads TGTGCCAGCAGCCCGACGCAGGGGCGGGAAAACATTCAGTACTTC. Protein: CASSPTQGRENIQYF.

The gene calls are TRBV5-7 and TRBJ1-3; D unresolved. TRBV5-7 is an open reading frame whose function is uncertain. V was clipped by 4 bases and J by 0 bases, with 11 bases between them. This CDR3 comprises 15 residues. The CDR3 DNA reads TGTGCCAGCAGCATTATCACGGGCTCTGGAAACACCATATATTTT. It is translated as CASSIITGSGNTIYF.

V gene TRBV6-1 combines with J gene TRBJ1-2; D possibly corresponds to TRBD1 (6 bases). CDR3 length equals 14 residues. Germline CDR1 is MNHNS and CDR2 is SASEGT. With 10 bases removed from V and 0 bases from J, the gap between germline ends came to 15 bases. The CDR3 protein is CAIALGTSNYGYTF. The DNA for the CDR3 is TGTGCCATTGCTCTTGGGACATCTAACTATGGCTACACCTTC.

The V and J genes are TRBV13 and TRBJ2-1; 11 bases agree with TRBD2. V was clipped by 0 bases and J by 5 bases; unmatched bases: 0. CDR3 length: 15 residues. Germline V CDR1 and CDR2: PRHDT, FYEKMQ (reference sequence). In DNA, the CDR3 is TGTGCCAGCAGCTTAGGGACTAGCGGGAACAATGAGCAGTTCTTC. Protein: CASSLGTSGNNEQFF. Filled out from reference TRBV13 and TRBJ2-1, the complete variable domain reads AAGVIQSPRHLIKEKRETATLKCYPIPRHDTVYWYQQGPGQDPQFLISFYEKMQSDKGSIPDRFSAQQFSDYHSELNMSSLELGDSALYFCASSLGTSGNNEQFFGPGTRLTVL.

The V call is TRBV18, the J call TRBJ1-1; TRBD1 aligns across 8 bases. The CDR3 sequence is 13 residues long. Unmatched junction bases numbered 4, after V lost 4 bases and J lost 6 bases. Germline V gene data show CDR1 as KGHSH and CDR2 as LQKENI. DNA for the CDR3: TGTGCCAGCTCACAGGGACAGGAGGCTGAAGCTTTCTTT. Translating it yields CASSQGQEAEAFF.

The chain employs TRBV14 and TRBJ2-3; 10 nucleotides align to TRBD2. J was trimmed by 2 bases and V by 4 bases; bases with no gene match: 6. CDR3 length equals 16 residues. Germline loops: CDR1 SGHDN, CDR2 FVKESK. The CDR3 DNA reads as TGTGCCAGCAGCCCCCGGACTAGCGGAATCACAGATACGCAGTATTTT. Protein: CASSPRTSGITDTQYF.

This clone was seen only a few times. The V and J genes are TRBV19 and TRBJ1-5, with D tentatively TRBD1 (6 bases). The CDR3 is made up of 14 amino acids. Trimming left V 3 bases short and J 9 bases short, with 15 bases between. The germline V gene encodes CDR1 LNHDA and CDR2 SQIVND (reference sequence). CDR3 DNA: TGTGCCAGTAGTATCGAGGACAGCACGAGGCCCCAGCATTTT. Its translation is CASSIEDSTRPQHF.

The chain uses TRBV19 and TRBJ2-3; 9 bases align to TRBD1. The J segment lost 5 bases and the V segment lost 8 bases, leaving 8 bases of the junction unmatched. Germline lookup yields CDR1 LNHDA and CDR2 SQIVND (reference sequence). The CDR3 extends over 14 amino acids. CDR3 DNA: TGTGCCAGTCGGTACAGGGGGCTGGGAGATACGCAGTATTTT. Its translation: CASRYRGLGDTQYF. The whole variable domain, remainder taken from reference TRBV19 and TRBJ2-3, is DGGITQSPKYLFRKEGQNVTLSCEQNLNHDAMYWYRQDPGQGLRLIYYSQIVNDFQKGDIAEGYSVSREKKESFPLTVTSAQKNPTAFYLCASRYRGLGDTQYFGPGTRLTVL.

The genes are TRBV7-8 and TRBJ2-5; TRBD2 matches 8 bases. The V segment lost 3 bases and the J segment 5 bases; nucleotides outside the gene matches: 5. Germline CDR1 reads SGHVS; CDR2 reads FQNEAQ. This CDR3 is 14 amino acids long. CDR3 in amino acids: CASSLGTSRETQYF. The CDR3 DNA is TGTGCCAGCAGCTTGGGGACTAGTCGGGAGACCCAGTACTTC.

The gene calls are TRBV5-1 and TRBJ2-5; 8 nucleotides align to TRBD1. This CDR3 spans 16 amino acids. The germline gives CDR1 SGHRS, CDR2 YFSETQ. Germline trimming cut 3 bases from V and 5 bases from J; bases unmatched to any gene: 12. CDR3 amino acids: CASSSQGAATGETQYF. The CDR3 DNA is TGCGCCAGCAGCTCCCAGGGGGCGGCTACCGGGGAGACCCAGTACTTC. Based on the CDR3 plus reference TRBV5-1 and TRBJ2-5, the full variable domain is KAGVTQTPRYLIKTRGQQVTLSCSPISGHRSVSWYQQTPGQGLQFLFEYFSETQRNKGNFPGRFSGRQFSNSRSEMNVSTLELGDSALYLCASSSQGAATGETQYFGPGTRLLVL.

Concerning this clone itself: One end of the junction does not line up with germline, which may come from a read error. The chain is built from TRBV30 and TRBJ2-1; D call uncertain. This CDR3 has 13 residues. From germline, CDR1 is GTSNPN and CDR2 SVGIG (reference sequence). The CDR3 DNA follows: TGTGCCCGGAGTGTGGGTCCGAGGAGTGAGCAGTTCTTC. It yields the protein CARSVGPRSEQFF. Supplemented by reference TRBV30 and TRBJ2-1, the full variable domain reads SQTIHQWPATLVQPVGSPLSLECTVEGTSNPNLYWYRQAAGRGLQLLFYSVGIGQISSEVPQNLSASRPQDRQFILSSKKLLLSDSGFYLCARSVGPRSEQFFGPGTRLTVL.

A single count supports this clone. This chain connects TRBV5-1 to TRBJ2-7; D gene uncertain. CDR3 length equals 15 residues. The V and J ends lost 0 bases and 3 bases respectively, with 13 bases between them. Germline V gene data show CDR1 as SGHRS and CDR2 as YFSETQ. CDR3: CASSLVVGANYEQYF. DNA of the CDR3: TGCGCCAGCAGCTTGGTGGTGGGCGCCAACTACGAGCAGTACTTC.

This clone was picked up a small number of times. The genes are TRBV10-1 and TRBJ2-7; D is ambiguous. Germline V gene lookup returns CDR1 WNHNN and CDR2 SYGVQD (reference sequence). There are 11 residues in the CDR3. The germline V and J ends were trimmed by 5 bases and 8 bases, with 10 bases remaining between them. The chain's CDR3 is CASSRLGKQYF. The CDR3 region has the DNA TGCGCCAGCAGTAGACTCGGAAAGCAGTACTTC.

This chain links TRBV5-6 with TRBJ1-6; D is unresolved. CDR3 length equals 14 residues. CDR1 SGHDT and CDR2 YYEEEE come from the germline V gene. V lost 2 bases and J lost 5, with 8 bases in between. CDR3: CASSLLTNNSPLHF. The CDR3 DNA follows: TGTGCCAGCAGCTTACTGACAAATAATTCACCCCTCCACTTT.

J is TRBJ2-2 and V is TRBV5-1; 8 bases fit TRBD1. CDR1 and CDR2 from the germline V gene are SGHRS and YFSETQ. V trimming: 6 bases; J trimming: 1 base; junction bases outside the gene matches: 5. CDR3 length equals 15 residues. CDR3 residues: CASTSGQVNTGELFF. In DNA form, the CDR3 reads TGCGCCAGCACCTCGGGACAGGTGAACACCGGGGAGCTGTTTTTT.

V is TRBV19 and J is TRBJ2-5; TRBD2 aligns across 8 bases. Germline V gene lookup returns CDR1 LNHDA and CDR2 SQIVND (reference sequence). V was pared by 7 bases and J by 4 bases, with 14 bases of the junction left unmatched. The CDR3 is made up of 16 amino acids. CDR3 protein: CASTRNGGGNGETQYF. The CDR3 coding sequence is TGTGCCAGTACTCGAAACGGGGGGGGTAATGGAGAGACCCAGTACTTC.

This clone was observed once. The rearrangement uses TRBV7-9 and TRBJ1-6; D ambiguous. V lost 5 bases and J lost 9, with 8 bases in between. The CDR3 is 12 amino acids. The germline V gene has CDR1 SEHNR and CDR2 FQNEAQ (reference sequence). Written as DNA, the CDR3 is TGTGCCAGCAGCACACAGAGTTCACCCCTCCACTTT. Translating gives CASSTQSSPLHF.

This CDR3 reads CATSRDQGTGGYNEQFF. CDR3 coding DNA: TGTGCCACCAGCAGAGATCAGGGTACCGGGGGCTACAATGAGCAGTTCTTC. The rearrangement joins TRBV15 to TRBJ2-1; a weak D match, TRBD2 (6 bases). Per germline, CDR1 LNHNV and CDR2 YYDKDF (reference sequence). The CDR3 has 17 residues. Trimming removed 0 bases at V and 3 bases at J, with 15 bases between.

This chain joins TRBV10-2 and TRBJ2-3, with 7 bases that match TRBD1. CDR3 length equals 14 residues. V dropped 8 bases and J dropped 0; count of bases not matched to a gene: 5. Per the germline V gene, CDR1 is WSHSY and CDR2 is SAAADI. Here the CDR3 DNA reads TGCGCCAGCCGTAGGGGGCCGAGCACAGATACGCAGTATTTT. This sequence encodes CASRRGPSTDTQYF.

This chain joins TRBV27 and TRBJ2-7, with 7 bases that match TRBD1. The CDR3 is made up of 15 amino acids. With V trimmed by 0 bases and J by 3 bases, 5 bases remained unmatched. Germline V gene sequence: CDR1 MNHEY, CDR2 SMNVEV (reference sequence). CDR3 bases: TGTGCCAGCAGTTTATCCTCACAGGGGAGCTACGAGCAGTACTTC. This encodes CASSLSSQGSYEQYF.

The V and J genes are TRBV18 and TRBJ1-5; D gene uncertain. Germline CDR1 reads KGHSH; CDR2 reads LQKENI. The CDR3 extends over 14 amino acids. Deletions cut 0 bases from V and 7 bases from J, with 10 bases between. The CDR3 DNA reads TGTGCCAGCTCACCACCTTCCAGAGGACAGCCCCAGCATTTT. This gives the protein CASSPPSRGQPQHF. Looking up the rest from reference TRBV18 and TRBJ1-5 gives the full variable domain: NAGVMQNPRHLVRRRGQEARLRCSPMKGHSHVYWYRQLPEEGLKFMVYLQKENIIDESGMPKERFSAEFPKEGPSILRIQQVVRGDSAAYFCASSPPSRGQPQHFGDGTRLSIL.

This chain uses TRBV6-1 with TRBJ2-5; a weak D match, TRBD1 (5 bases). Germline V gives CDR1 MNHNS, CDR2 SASEGT. The CDR3 length is 13 residues. V lost 5 bases and J 1 base, leaving 8 bases between the germline ends. The CDR3, as DNA: TGTGCCAGCAGTTCGGACATCCAAGAGACCCAGTACTTC. As protein: CASSSDIQETQYF.

The rearrangement links TRBV28 to TRBJ2-4, with TRBD2 matching over 10 bases. Looked up from germline, CDR1 is MDHEN and CDR2 is SYDVKM. J gave up 0 bases and V 6 bases, and 5 bases lay outside the gene matches. This CDR3 has 16 residues. The CDR3 nucleotides read TGTGCCAGCAGACCTAGCGGGAGCGAAGCCAAAAACATTCAGTACTTC. It codes for CASRPSGSEAKNIQYF.

This rearrangement joins TRBV11-2 to TRBJ2-1; D is undetermined. V dropped 3 bases and J dropped 6 bases, with 15 bases sitting between them. Germline lookup yields CDR1 SGHAT and CDR2 FQNNGV. This CDR3 region has 15 residues. CDR3 nucleotide sequence: TGTGCCAGCAGCTTTGGAACGAGGTCTAGCAATGAGCAGTTCTTC. Translation: CASSFGTRSSNEQFF.

The chain has TRBV4-1 and TRBJ2-7, with 7 positions matching TRBD1. Germline CDR1 is MGHRA and CDR2 is YSYEKL. The CDR3 has 17 amino acids. V shed 0 bases, J shed 0 bases, and the junction held 8 bases outside the gene matches. CDR3 in amino acids: CASSQDRWQGDSYEQYF. In DNA, the CDR3 is TGCGCCAGCAGCCAAGACAGGTGGCAGGGGGACTCCTACGAGCAGTACTTC.